This T cell receptor beta chain originates from a study of CD8+ T cells in alopecia areata. In each case, RNA was isolated and then reverse transcribed into cDNA as the sequencing template. Assay: immunoSEQ multiplex PCR; the TCRdb copy retains only in-frame clones and omits some. The sample yields roughly 250,000 clones, about 68% seen once. Germline CDR1 and CDR2: SGHVS and FNYEAQ. The CDR3 sequence is 13 residues long. The germline V and J ends were trimmed by 4 bases and 6 bases, with 12 bases remaining between them. This chain links TRBV7-6 with TRBJ1-1; D perhaps matches TRBD1 (5 bases). This sample comprised CD4+ T cells sorted from blood, obtained at week 0. This clonotype originated in a human donor with alopecia areata. CDR3 protein: CASSSTVGAEAFF. The DNA of the CDR3 is TGTGCCAGCAGCTCGACAGTAGGGGCTGAAGCTTTCTTT.